This TCR beta chain was captured by sequencing in a study of regulatory T cells in long-lasting Graves disease. Libraries of TCR beta came from iRepertoire HTBI primers plus Arm-PCR of CDR3 regions. TCRdb redid the calling of the multiplex PCR reads with MiXCR, one entry per CDR3 protein. The sample comprises roughly 430,000 distinct CDR3 sequences, roughly a fifth of which are singletons, and roughly 13% rests with the top ten. This clonotype was seen many times. Time point meaning: persistent/refractory GD, antithyroid drugs over 5 years with positive TRAb. With RNA extracted from PBMCs as input, the TCR library was made. The ends were cut back, 6 bases at V and 2 bases at J, with 13 bases in the middle. In germline, CDR1 is MDHEN, CDR2 SYDVKM. CDR3 length equals 14 residues.

The sequence came from a female donor with Graves disease. This chain joins TRBV28 and TRBJ1-1; D unresolved. Sequenced here: peripheral blood mononuclear cells (PBMCs), sampled when the disease was refractory, from a patient treated with antithyroid drugs. Here the CDR3 reads CASSLDGVNTEAFF. The CDR3 DNA sequence: TGTGCCAGCAGCCTCGACGGGGTCAACACTGAAGCTTTCTTT.